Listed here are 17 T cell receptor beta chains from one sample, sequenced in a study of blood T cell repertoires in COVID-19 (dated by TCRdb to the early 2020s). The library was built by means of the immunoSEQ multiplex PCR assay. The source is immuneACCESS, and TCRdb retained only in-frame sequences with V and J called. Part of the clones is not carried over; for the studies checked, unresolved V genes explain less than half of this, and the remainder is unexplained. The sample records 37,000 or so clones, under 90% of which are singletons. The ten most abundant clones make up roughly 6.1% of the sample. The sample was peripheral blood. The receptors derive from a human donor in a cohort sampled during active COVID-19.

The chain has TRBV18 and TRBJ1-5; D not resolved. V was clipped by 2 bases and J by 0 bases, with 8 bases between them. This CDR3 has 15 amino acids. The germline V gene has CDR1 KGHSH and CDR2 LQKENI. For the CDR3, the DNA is TGTGCCAGCTCACCAAACCAGATTAGCAATCAGCCCCAGCATTTT. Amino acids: CASSPNQISNQPQHF.

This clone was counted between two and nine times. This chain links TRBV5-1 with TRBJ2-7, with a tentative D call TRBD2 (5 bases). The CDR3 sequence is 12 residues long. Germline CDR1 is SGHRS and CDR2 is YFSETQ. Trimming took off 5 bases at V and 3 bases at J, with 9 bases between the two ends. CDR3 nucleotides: TGCGCCAGCAGGGCCGGGAACTACGAGCAGTACTTC. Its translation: CASRAGNYEQYF.

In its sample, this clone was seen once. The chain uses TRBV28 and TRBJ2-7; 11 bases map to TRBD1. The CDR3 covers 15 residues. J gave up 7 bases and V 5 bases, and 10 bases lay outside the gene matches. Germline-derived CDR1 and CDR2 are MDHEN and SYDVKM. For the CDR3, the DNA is TGTGCCAGCAGTCTTGTCGGACAGGGGGCGGGTGAGCAGTACTTC. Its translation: CASSLVGQGAGEQYF.

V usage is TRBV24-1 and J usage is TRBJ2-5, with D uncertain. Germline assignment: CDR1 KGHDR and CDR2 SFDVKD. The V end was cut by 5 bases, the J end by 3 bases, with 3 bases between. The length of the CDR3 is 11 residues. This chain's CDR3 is CATSAEETQYF. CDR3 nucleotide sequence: TGTGCCACCAGTGCAGAAGAGACCCAGTACTTC.

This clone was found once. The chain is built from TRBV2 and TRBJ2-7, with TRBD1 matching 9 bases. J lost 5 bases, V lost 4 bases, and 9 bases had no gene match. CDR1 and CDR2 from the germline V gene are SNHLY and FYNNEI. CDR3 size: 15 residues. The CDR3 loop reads CASSVGQGSFHEQYF. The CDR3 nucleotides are TGTGCCAGCAGTGTCGGACAGGGGTCTTTCCACGAGCAGTACTTC.

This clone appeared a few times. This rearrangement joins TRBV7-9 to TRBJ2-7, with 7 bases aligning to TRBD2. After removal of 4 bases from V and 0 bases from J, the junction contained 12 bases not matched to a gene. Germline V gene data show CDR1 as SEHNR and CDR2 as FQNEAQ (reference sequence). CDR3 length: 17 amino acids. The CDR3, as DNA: TGTGCCAGCAGCTACCACTTTGGGGGAGGGAGCTCCTACGAGCAGTACTTC. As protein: CASSYHFGGGSSYEQYF.

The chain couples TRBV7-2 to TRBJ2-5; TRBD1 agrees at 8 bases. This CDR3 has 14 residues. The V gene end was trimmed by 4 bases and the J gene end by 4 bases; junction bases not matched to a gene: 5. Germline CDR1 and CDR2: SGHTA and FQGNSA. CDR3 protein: CASSSGQGGETQYF. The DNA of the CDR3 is TGTGCCAGCAGCTCTGGACAGGGTGGAGAGACCCAGTACTTC.

The CDR3 here is CASSWRDSYEQYF. The DNA of the CDR3 is TGTGCCAGCAGCTGGCGGGACAGCTACGAGCAGTACTTC. V gene TRBV7-9 combines with J gene TRBJ2-7; D possibly corresponds to TRBD1 (7 bases). The V end was cut by 4 bases, the J end by 3 bases, with 10 bases between. CDR1 is SEHNR, CDR2 FQNEAQ, per germline (reference sequence). The CDR3 is 13 amino acids.

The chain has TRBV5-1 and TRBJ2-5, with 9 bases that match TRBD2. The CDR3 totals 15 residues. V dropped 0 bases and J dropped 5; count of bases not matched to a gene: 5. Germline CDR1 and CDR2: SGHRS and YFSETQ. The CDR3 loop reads CASSLEGLAGETQYF. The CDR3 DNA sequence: TGCGCCAGCAGCTTGGAAGGGCTAGCGGGGGAGACCCAGTACTTC.

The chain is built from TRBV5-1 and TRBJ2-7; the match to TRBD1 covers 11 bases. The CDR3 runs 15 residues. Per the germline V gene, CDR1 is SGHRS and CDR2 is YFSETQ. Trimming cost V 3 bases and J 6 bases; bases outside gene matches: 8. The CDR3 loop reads CASSYGQGAPSEQYF. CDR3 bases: TGCGCCAGCAGCTACGGACAGGGGGCGCCCAGCGAGCAGTACTTC.

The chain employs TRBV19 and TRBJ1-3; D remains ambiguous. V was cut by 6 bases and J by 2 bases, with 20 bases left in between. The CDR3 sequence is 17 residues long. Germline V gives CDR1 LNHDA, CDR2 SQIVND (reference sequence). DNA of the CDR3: TGTGCCAGTAGACCCTCCGGGGTTACCGACACTGGAAACACCATATATTTT. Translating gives CASRPSGVTDTGNTIYF. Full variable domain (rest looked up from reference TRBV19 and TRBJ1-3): DGGITQSPKYLFRKEGQNVTLSCEQNLNHDAMYWYRQDPGQGLRLIYYSQIVNDFQKGDIAEGYSVSREKKESFPLTVTSAQKNPTAFYLCASRPSGVTDTGNTIYFGEGSWLTVV.

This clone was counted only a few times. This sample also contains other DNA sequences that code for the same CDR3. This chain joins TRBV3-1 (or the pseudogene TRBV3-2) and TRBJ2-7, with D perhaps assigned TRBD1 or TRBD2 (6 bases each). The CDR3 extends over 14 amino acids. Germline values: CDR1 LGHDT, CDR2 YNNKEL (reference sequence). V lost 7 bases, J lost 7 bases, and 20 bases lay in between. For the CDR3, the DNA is TGTGCCAGCACCCAGGGGCAGGTTGGGGGGGAGCAGTACTTC. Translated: CASTQGQVGGEQYF.

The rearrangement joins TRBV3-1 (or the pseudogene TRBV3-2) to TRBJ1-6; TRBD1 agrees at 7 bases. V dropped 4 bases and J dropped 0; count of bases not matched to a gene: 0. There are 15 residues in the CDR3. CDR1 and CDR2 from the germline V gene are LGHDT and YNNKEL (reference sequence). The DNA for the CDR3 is TGTGCCAGCAGCCCAGGGGGCTCCTATAATTCACCCCTCCACTTT. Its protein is CASSPGGSYNSPLHF.

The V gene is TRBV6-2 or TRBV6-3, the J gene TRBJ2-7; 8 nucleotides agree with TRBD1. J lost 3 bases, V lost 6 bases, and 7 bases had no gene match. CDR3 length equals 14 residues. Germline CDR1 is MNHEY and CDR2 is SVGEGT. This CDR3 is CASSKTGTGYEQYF. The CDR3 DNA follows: TGTGCCAGCAGCAAAACAGGGACAGGCTACGAGCAGTACTTC.

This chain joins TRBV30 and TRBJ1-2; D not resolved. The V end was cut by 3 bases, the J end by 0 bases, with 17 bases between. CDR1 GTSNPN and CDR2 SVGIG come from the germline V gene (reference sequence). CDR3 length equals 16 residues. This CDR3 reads CAWRASKRTTNYGYTF. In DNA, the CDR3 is TGTGCCTGGAGAGCATCCAAGCGGACGACTAACTATGGCTACACCTTC.

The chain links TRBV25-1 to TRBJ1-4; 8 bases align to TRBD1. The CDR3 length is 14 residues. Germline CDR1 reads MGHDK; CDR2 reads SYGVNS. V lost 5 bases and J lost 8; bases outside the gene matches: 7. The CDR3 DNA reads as TGTGCCAGCAGTCAGGACAGGGTTAACGAAAAACTGTTTTTT. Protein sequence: CASSQDRVNEKLFF. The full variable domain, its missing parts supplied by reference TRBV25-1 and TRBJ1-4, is EADIYQTPRYLVIGTGKKITLECSQTMGHDKMYWYQQDPGMELHLIHYSYGVNSTEKGDLSSESTVSRIRTEHFPLTLESARPSHTSQYLCASSQDRVNEKLFFGSGTQLSVL.

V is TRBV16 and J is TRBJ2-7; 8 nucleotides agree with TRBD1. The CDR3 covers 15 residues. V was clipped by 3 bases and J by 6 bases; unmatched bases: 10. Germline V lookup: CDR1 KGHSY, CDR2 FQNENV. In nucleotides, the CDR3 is TGTGCCAGCAGCCAGGCACAGGGGGTTTTTGGCGAGCAGTACTTC. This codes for CASSQAQGVFGEQYF.